The 27 T cell receptor beta chains below come from one sample, sequenced in a study of OX40 agonist ivuxolimab in advanced cancers. Here immunoSEQ multiplex PCR was the method, and the copy in TCRdb shows in-frame clones only, minus some. The sample lists 45,000 or so clones; around 86% were seen once. The sequencing here drew on CD4+ or CD8+ T cells sorted from blood, taken in a trial of the OX40 agonist ivuxolimab. The receptor set was obtained from an adult with an advanced solid tumor such as melanoma, head and neck, liver or kidney cancer.

The CDR3 DNA follows: TGTGCCAGCAGCTTATCAGGGGCCAACACTGAAGCTTTCTTT. Translated: CASSLSGANTEAFF. This chain joins TRBV5-6 and TRBJ1-1; tentative D call: TRBD1 (6 bases). V was clipped by 2 bases and J by 2 bases, with 10 bases between them. The V gene's germline CDR1 is SGHDT and CDR2 YYEEEE. CDR3 length: 14 amino acids. Drawing the rest from reference TRBV5-6 and TRBJ1-1, the complete variable domain is DAGVTQSPTHLIKTRGQQVTLRCSPKSGHDTVSWYQQALGQGPQFIFQYYEEEERQRGNFPDRFSGHQFPNYSSELNVNALLLGDSALYLCASSLSGANTEAFFGQGTRLTVV.

The rearrangement links TRBV6-5 to TRBJ2-5; 7 bases are a match to TRBD1. Germline-derived CDR1 and CDR2 are MNHEY and SVGAGI. The J segment lost 3 bases and the V segment lost 4 bases, leaving 5 bases of the junction unmatched. The CDR3 length is 14 residues. CDR3 amino acids: CASSFQGVEETQYF. DNA of the CDR3: TGTGCCAGCAGTTTCCAGGGGGTCGAAGAGACCCAGTACTTC.

The chain is built from TRBV19 and TRBJ2-7, with 10 bases matching TRBD2. V was pared by 6 bases and J by 3 bases, with 5 bases of the junction left unmatched. Germline-derived CDR1 and CDR2 are LNHDA and SQIVND (reference sequence). This CDR3 contains 14 residues. In nucleotides, the CDR3 is TGTGCCAGTAGCCTCGGACTAGCGGACTACGAGCAGTACTTC. Protein: CASSLGLADYEQYF.

The rearrangement joins TRBV27 to TRBJ1-1, with D possibly being TRBD1 (5 bases). The CDR3 sequence is 13 residues long. Germline values: CDR1 MNHEY, CDR2 SMNVEV (reference sequence). V was cut by 3 bases and J by 3 bases, with 8 bases left in between. CDR3 in DNA: TGTGCCAGCAGTTTGGGGCGGTACACTGAAGCTTTCTTT. Translating it yields CASSLGRYTEAFF.

The chain links TRBV7-9 to TRBJ1-2; 8 bases line up with TRBD1. The CDR3 runs 15 residues. After removal of 4 bases from V and 3 bases from J, the junction contained 7 bases not matched to a gene. The V gene's germline CDR1 is SEHNR and CDR2 FQNEAQ (reference sequence). DNA of the CDR3: TGTGCCAGCAGCTGGACAGGGTTAATTGACTATGGCTACACCTTC. It translates to CASSWTGLIDYGYTF. The full variable domain, in which reference TRBV7-9 and TRBJ1-2 provide the parts outside the CDR3, is DTGVSQNPRHKITKRGQNVTFRCDPISEHNRLYWYRQTLGQGPEFLTYFQNEAQLEKSRLLSDRFSAERPKGSFSTLEIQRTEQGDSAMYLCASSWTGLIDYGYTFGSGTRLTVV.

This chain uses TRBV19 with TRBJ2-1, with TRBD1 matching 8 bases. Germline V CDR1 and CDR2: LNHDA, SQIVND (reference sequence). The CDR3 is 15 residues long. Losses at the gene ends were 3 bases for V and 5 bases for J; bases not matched to a gene: 6. CDR3 nucleotides: TGTGCCAGTAGTATCGGACAGGGCCCTAACAATGAGCAGTTCTTC. It is translated as CASSIGQGPNNEQFF.

V gene TRBV4-1 combines with J gene TRBJ1-2; 11 nucleotides line up with TRBD1. The CDR3 runs 15 residues. CDR1 and CDR2 (germline): MGHRA, YSYEKL. J gave up 4 bases and V 1 base, and 2 bases lay outside the gene matches. CDR3 sequence reads: CASSQVDRGLYGYTF. CDR3 DNA sequence: TGCGCCAGCAGCCAAGTGGACAGGGGGCTCTATGGCTACACCTTC.

This chain links TRBV28 with TRBJ1-1; D gene ambiguous. The CDR3 extends over 13 amino acids. Germline-derived CDR1 and CDR2 are MDHEN and SYDVKM. Trimming shortened V by 5 bases and J by 3 bases, and 10 bases separated the two germline ends. The CDR3 nucleotides are TGTGCCAGCAGTCTCGGATTACACACTGAAGCTTTCTTT. Residues: CASSLGLHTEAFF.

This chain links TRBV6-6 with TRBJ1-6, with D unclear. The V gene's germline CDR1 is MNHNY and CDR2 SVGAGI (reference sequence). CDR3 size: 14 residues. V was trimmed by 0 bases and J by 7 bases, leaving 7 bases between them. The CDR3 coding sequence is TGTGCCAGCAGTTACTCGATCACCAATTCACCCCTCCACTTT. Its translation is CASSYSITNSPLHF.

This chain joins TRBV5-4 and TRBJ2-5; D is unresolved. This CDR3 contains 16 residues. Germline values: CDR1 SGHNT, CDR2 YYREEE (reference sequence). Deletions cut 4 bases from V and 4 bases from J, with 20 bases between. The CDR3 loop is CASSQQSGHLVETQYF. Here the CDR3 DNA reads TGTGCCAGCAGCCAACAGTCGGGCCATCTGGTAGAGACCCAGTACTTC. The whole variable domain, filled in from reference TRBV5-4 and TRBJ2-5, reads ETGVTQSPTHLIKTRGQQVTLRCSSQSGHNTVSWYQQALGQGPQFIFQYYREEENGRGNFPPRFSGLQFPNYSSELNVNALELDDSALYLCASSQQSGHLVETQYFGPGTRLLVL.

This clone was counted only a few times. The genes are TRBV27 and TRBJ1-5, with D perhaps TRBD1 (5 bases). The CDR3 contains 15 residues. Germline CDR1 is MNHEY and CDR2 is SMNVEV (reference sequence). Trimming pared 6 bases from V and 3 bases from J, leaving 15 bases between. CDR3 protein: CASSWGRGYNQPQHF. CDR3 DNA sequence: TGTGCCAGCAGCTGGGGTAGGGGTTACAATCAGCCCCAGCATTTT.

V usage is TRBV30 and J usage is TRBJ1-2, with 9 bases identical to TRBD1. Trimming removed 5 bases from V and 4 bases from J; junction bases left unmatched: 8. Per germline, CDR1 GTSNPN and CDR2 SVGIG (reference sequence). This CDR3 is 14 amino acids long. The CDR3 bases are TGTGCCTGGGACCGGGACAGGGCCATCTATGGCTACACCTTC. It translates to CAWDRDRAIYGYTF.

The chain uses TRBV19 and TRBJ2-7, with 11 bases matching TRBD2. CDR3 size: 15 residues. Germline assignment: CDR1 LNHDA and CDR2 SQIVND (reference sequence). With V trimmed by 5 bases and J by 3 bases, 6 bases remained unmatched. The CDR3 protein is CASSPRLAGYYEQYF. The CDR3, as DNA: TGTGCCAGTAGTCCCCGACTAGCGGGGTACTACGAGCAGTACTTC.

This rearrangement joins TRBV5-5 to TRBJ2-7; 9 bases map to TRBD1. After removal of 2 bases from V and 2 bases from J, the junction contained 5 bases not matched to a gene. Germline V gene data show CDR1 as SGHKS and CDR2 as YYEKEE (reference sequence). The CDR3 is 15 amino acids. DNA of the CDR3: TGTGCCAGCAGCTTCCGACAGGGGGTCCCCTACGAGCAGTACTTC. Its protein is CASSFRQGVPYEQYF.

The rearrangement links TRBV5-6 to TRBJ1-2; D unresolved. The CDR3 sequence is 13 residues long. CDR1 is SGHDT and CDR2 is YYEEEE in the germline V gene. V was trimmed by 0 bases and J by 3 bases, leaving 6 bases between them. The CDR3 sequence is CASSLELYYGYTF. DNA for the CDR3: TGTGCCAGCAGCTTGGAATTGTACTATGGCTACACCTTC.

The V and J genes are TRBV14 and TRBJ2-2; D uncertain. Germline V lookup: CDR1 SGHDN, CDR2 FVKESK. Trimming took 2 bases from V and 3 from J, leaving 4 bases between them. CDR3 length: 13 amino acids. The CDR3 sequence: CASSQFDTGELFF. CDR3 nucleotides: TGTGCCAGCAGCCAATTCGACACCGGGGAGCTGTTTTTT.

The chain recombines TRBV9 with TRBJ2-7, with D hard to call. The ends were cut back, 5 bases at V and 6 bases at J, with 12 bases in the middle. The CDR3 totals 12 residues. Germline V gene lookup returns CDR1 SGDLS and CDR2 YYNGEE. The CDR3 DNA reads as TGTGCCAGCAGTTCTGGACGAGGCGAGCAGTACTTC. It yields the protein CASSSGRGEQYF.

Regarding this clone: The sample holds other DNA sequences that translate to the same CDR3. The rearrangement uses TRBV7-7 and TRBJ2-5; D ambiguous. Trimming shortened V by 3 bases and J by 1 base, and 0 bases separated the two germline ends. The length of the CDR3 is 11 residues. Germline V lookup: CDR1 SSHAT, CDR2 FNYEAQ (reference sequence). CDR3 amino acids: CASSFQETQYF. The CDR3 bases are TGTGCCAGCAGCTTCCAAGAGACCCAGTACTTC.

The chain recombines TRBV27 with TRBJ2-3, with D maybe TRBD2 (5 bases). The V gene lost 0 bases and the J gene lost 3 bases, with 10 bases spanning the gap. Looked up from germline, CDR1 is MNHEY and CDR2 is SMNVEV (reference sequence). The CDR3 extends over 15 amino acids. The CDR3: CASSLSRRGTDTQYF. CDR3 DNA: TGTGCCAGCAGTTTATCGAGACGGGGAACAGATACGCAGTATTTT.

The count of this clone is one. The chain is built from TRBV10-3 and TRBJ2-1, with 14 bases identical to TRBD2. The CDR3 consists of 22 residues. Trimming took 2 bases from V and 1 from J; bases not matched to a gene: 16. CDR1 is ENHRY and CDR2 is SYGVKD in the germline V gene. The CDR3 sequence is CAISERIGTSGRMARSYNEQFF. The CDR3 DNA follows: TGTGCCATCAGTGAGCGGATCGGGACTAGCGGGAGAATGGCTAGGTCCTACAATGAGCAGTTCTTC.

The CDR3: CASSPPGGRVPYEQYF. For the CDR3, the DNA is TGTGCCAGCTCACCACCGGGCGGGAGGGTTCCCTACGAGCAGTACTTC. This rearrangement joins TRBV18 to TRBJ2-5; 9 nucleotides align to TRBD2. The J call could be wrong; TRBJ2-7 is a better fit for the DNA end. CDR1 is KGHSH, CDR2 LQKENI, per germline. The CDR3 consists of 16 residues.

The genes are TRBV13 and TRBJ1-5; D is unclear. Germline V gives CDR1 PRHDT, CDR2 FYEKMQ (reference sequence). The germline V and J ends were trimmed by 2 bases and 0 bases, with 5 bases remaining between them. This CDR3 is built from 14 residues. CDR3 nucleotides: TGTGCCAGCAGCTTATCGATTAGCAATCAGCCCCAGCATTTT. It encodes CASSLSISNQPQHF.

The chain employs TRBV6-6 and TRBJ2-3; 7 bases line up with TRBD1. Germline CDR1 reads MNHNY; CDR2 reads SVGAGI (reference sequence). J was trimmed by 4 bases and V by 4 bases; bases with no gene match: 5. The CDR3 contains 14 residues. The CDR3 DNA follows: TGTGCCAGCAGTTCTGACAGGGTGGCAGATACGCAGTATTTT. This translates into CASSSDRVADTQYF.

This clone showed up just once. The J gene is TRBJ1-5, the V gene TRBV5-6, with 9 bases fitting TRBD1. The CDR3 totals 18 residues. The germline gives CDR1 SGHDT, CDR2 YYEEEE. Germline trimming cut 4 bases from V and 6 bases from J; bases unmatched to any gene: 17. The CDR3 spells CASSKTRDRVTRGQPQHF. Written as DNA, the CDR3 is TGTGCCAGCAGCAAGACCCGGGACAGGGTAACACGGGGTCAGCCCCAGCATTTT.

J is TRBJ2-7 and V is TRBV10-3; TRBD1 is a possible D gene (6 bases). There are 14 residues in the CDR3. V was trimmed by 7 bases and J by 2 bases, leaving 15 bases between them. Germline CDR1 is ENHRY and CDR2 is SYGVKD. The CDR3 bases are TGTGCCATCACAGGGTCAGGGGTAACCTACGAGCAGTACTTC. Its translation is CAITGSGVTYEQYF.

This clone occurred a few times. The chain combines TRBV2 with TRBJ1-6, with 8 positions matching TRBD1. Trimming removed 7 bases from V and 11 bases from J; junction bases left unmatched: 7. Germline CDR1 is SNHLY and CDR2 is FYNNEI. CDR3 length equals 13 residues. CDR3 sequence reads: CASIRQGNTPLHF. DNA of the CDR3: TGTGCCAGCATCCGACAGGGGAATACACCCCTCCACTTT.

The V and J genes are TRBV25-1 and TRBJ2-1; possibly TRBD2 for D (5 bases). Trimming stripped 5 bases from V and 4 bases from J, with 12 bases between. Germline lookup yields CDR1 MGHDK and CDR2 SYGVNS. This CDR3 has 14 residues. The CDR3: CASSLGLVYNEQFF. In nucleotides, the CDR3 is TGTGCCAGCAGTCTAGGACTGGTTTACAATGAGCAGTTCTTC.